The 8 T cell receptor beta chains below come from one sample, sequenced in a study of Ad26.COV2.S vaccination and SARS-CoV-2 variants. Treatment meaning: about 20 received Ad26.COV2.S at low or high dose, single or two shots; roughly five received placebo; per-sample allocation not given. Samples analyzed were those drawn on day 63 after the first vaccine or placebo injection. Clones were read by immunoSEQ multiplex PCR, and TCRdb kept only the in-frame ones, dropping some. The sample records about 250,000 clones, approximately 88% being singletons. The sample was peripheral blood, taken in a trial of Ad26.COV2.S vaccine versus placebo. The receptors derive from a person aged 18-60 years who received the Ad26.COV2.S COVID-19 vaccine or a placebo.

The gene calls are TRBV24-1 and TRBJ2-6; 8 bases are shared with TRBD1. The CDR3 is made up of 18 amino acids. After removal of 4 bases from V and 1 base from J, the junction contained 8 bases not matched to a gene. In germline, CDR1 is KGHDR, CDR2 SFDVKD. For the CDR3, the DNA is TGTGCCACCAGTGAGGCCCAGGGGGCGGGATCTGGGGCCAACGTCCTGACTTTC. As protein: CATSEAQGAGSGANVLTF.

DNA of the CDR3: TGTGCCACCAGCAGGGGACAGGGAGCGAGGTTTGGCTACACCTTC. It codes for CATSRGQGARFGYTF. The J gene is TRBJ1-2, the V gene TRBV15; 9 bases map to TRBD1. Germline CDR1 reads LNHNV; CDR2 reads YYDKDF (reference sequence). The CDR3 has 15 residues. J was trimmed by 7 bases and V by 3 bases; bases with no gene match: 9.

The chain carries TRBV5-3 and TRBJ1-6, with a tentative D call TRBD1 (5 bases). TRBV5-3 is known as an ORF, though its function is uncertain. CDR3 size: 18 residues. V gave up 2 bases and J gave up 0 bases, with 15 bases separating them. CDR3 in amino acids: CARSFYRGMGSYNSPLHF. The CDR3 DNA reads TGTGCCAGAAGCTTCTATAGGGGAATGGGCTCCTATAATTCACCCCTCCACTTT.

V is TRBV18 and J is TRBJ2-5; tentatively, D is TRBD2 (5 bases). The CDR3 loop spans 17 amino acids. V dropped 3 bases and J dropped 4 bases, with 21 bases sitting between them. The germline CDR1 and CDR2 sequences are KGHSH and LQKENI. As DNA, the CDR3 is TGTGCCAGCTCACCCATCCTTAGTGGGGAGCTGGTAGAGACCCAGTACTTC. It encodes CASSPILSGELVETQYF.

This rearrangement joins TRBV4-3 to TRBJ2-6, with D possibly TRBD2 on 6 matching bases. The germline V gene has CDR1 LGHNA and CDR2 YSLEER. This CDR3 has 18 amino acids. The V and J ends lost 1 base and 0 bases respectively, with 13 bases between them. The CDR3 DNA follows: TGCGCCAGCAGCCAAGGTCCTGCTAGCGCCTCTGGGGCCAACGTCCTGACTTTC. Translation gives CASSQGPASASGANVLTF.

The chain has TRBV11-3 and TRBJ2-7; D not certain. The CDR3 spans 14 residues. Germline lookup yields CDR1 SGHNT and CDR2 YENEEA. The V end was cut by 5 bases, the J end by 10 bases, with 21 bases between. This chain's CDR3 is CASSPSGGPIRQYF. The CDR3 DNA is TGTGCCAGCAGCCCCTCGGGCGGACCCATCCGACAGTACTTC.

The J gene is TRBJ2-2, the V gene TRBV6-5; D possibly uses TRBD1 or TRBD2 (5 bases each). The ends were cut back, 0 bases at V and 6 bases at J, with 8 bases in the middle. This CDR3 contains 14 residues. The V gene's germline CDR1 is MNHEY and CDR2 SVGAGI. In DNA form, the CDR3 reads TGTGCCAGCAGTTACTCGACGGGGCCCGGGGAGCTGTTTTTT. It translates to CASSYSTGPGELFF.

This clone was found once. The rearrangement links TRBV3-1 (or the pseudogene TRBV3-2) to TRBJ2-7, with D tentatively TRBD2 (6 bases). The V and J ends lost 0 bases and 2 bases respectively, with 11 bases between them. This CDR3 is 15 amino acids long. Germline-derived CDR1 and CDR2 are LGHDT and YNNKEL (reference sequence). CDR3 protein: CASSQDLALTYEQYF. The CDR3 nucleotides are TGTGCCAGCAGCCAAGATCTAGCGCTGACCTACGAGCAGTACTTC.